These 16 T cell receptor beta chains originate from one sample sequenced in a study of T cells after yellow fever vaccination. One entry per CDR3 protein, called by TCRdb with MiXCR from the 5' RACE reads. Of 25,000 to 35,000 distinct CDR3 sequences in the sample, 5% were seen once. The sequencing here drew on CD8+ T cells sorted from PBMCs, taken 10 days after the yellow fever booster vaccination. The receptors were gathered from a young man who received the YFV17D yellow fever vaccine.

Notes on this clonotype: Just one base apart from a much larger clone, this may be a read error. The CDR3 bases are TGCGGCGTTGAAGGGGTGACAGGATCCTACGAGCAGTACTTC. Protein sequence: CGVEGVTGSYEQYF. This chain links TRBV29-1 with TRBJ2-7, with a possible D match to TRBD1 (6 bases). The CDR3 contains 14 residues. The germline V gene encodes CDR1 SQVTM and CDR2 ANQGSEA.

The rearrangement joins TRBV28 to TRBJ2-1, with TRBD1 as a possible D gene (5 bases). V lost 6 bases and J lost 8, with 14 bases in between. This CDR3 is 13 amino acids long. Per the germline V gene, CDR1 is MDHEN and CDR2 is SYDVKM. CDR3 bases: TGTGCCAGCAGGCCCGGGCAGGGCTATGAGCAGTTCTTC. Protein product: CASRPGQGYEQFF.

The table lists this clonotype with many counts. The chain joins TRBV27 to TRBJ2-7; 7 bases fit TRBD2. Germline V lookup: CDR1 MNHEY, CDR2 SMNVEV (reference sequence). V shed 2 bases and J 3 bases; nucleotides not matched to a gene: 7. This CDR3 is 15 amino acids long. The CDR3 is CASSLERGDGYEQYF. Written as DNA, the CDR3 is TGTGCCAGCAGTTTAGAACGGGGGGATGGCTACGAGCAGTACTTC.

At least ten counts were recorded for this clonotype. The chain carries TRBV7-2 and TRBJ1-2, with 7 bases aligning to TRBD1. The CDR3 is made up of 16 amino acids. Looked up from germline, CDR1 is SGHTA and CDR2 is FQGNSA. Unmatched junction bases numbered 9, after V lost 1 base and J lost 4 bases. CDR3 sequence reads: CASSLVTGPFGYGYTF. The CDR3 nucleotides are TGTGCCAGCAGCTTAGTGACAGGGCCCTTTGGCTATGGCTACACCTTC.

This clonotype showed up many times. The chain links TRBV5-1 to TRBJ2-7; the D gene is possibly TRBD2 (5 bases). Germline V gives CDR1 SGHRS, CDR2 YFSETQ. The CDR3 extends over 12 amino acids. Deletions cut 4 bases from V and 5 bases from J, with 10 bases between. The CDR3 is CASSGSPNEQYF. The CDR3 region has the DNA TGCGCCAGCAGCGGGAGTCCCAACGAGCAGTACTTC. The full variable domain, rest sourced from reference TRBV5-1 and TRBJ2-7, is KAGVTQTPRYLIKTRGQQVTLSCSPISGHRSVSWYQQTPGQGLQFLFEYFSETQRNKGNFPGRFSGRQFSNSRSEMNVSTLELGDSALYLCASSGSPNEQYFGPGTRLTVT.

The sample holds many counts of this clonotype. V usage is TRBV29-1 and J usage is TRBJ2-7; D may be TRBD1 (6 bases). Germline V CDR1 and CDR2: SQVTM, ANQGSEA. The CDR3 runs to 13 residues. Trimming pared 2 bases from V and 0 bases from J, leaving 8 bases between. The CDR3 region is CSVEWDTSYEQYF. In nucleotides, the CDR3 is TGCAGCGTTGAATGGGACACCTCCTACGAGCAGTACTTC.

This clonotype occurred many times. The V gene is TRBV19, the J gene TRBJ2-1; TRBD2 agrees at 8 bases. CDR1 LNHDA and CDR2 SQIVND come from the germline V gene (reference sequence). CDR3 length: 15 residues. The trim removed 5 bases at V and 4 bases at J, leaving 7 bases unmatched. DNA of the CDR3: TGTGCCAGTAGTTCGCGAGCGGGAGTTTACAATGAGCAGTTCTTC. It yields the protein CASSSRAGVYNEQFF.

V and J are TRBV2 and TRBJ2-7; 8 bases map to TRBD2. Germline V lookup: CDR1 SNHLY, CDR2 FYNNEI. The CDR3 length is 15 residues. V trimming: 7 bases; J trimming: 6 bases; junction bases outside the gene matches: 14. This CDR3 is CASNSQGSGMIEQYF. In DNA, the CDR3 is TGTGCCAGCAACAGCCAGGGTAGCGGGATGATCGAGCAGTACTTC.

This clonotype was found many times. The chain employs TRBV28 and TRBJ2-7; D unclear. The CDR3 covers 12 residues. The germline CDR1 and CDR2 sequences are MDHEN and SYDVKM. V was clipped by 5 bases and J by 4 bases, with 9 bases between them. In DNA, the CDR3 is TGTGCCAGCAGTCTAGAACGGTACGAGCAGTACTTC. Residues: CASSLERYEQYF. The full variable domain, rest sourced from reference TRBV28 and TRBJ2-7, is DVKVTQSSRYLVKRTGEKVFLECVQDMDHENMFWYRQDPGLGLRLIYFSYDVKMKEKGDIPEGYSVSREKKERFSLILESASTNQTSMYLCASSLERYEQYFGPGTRLTVT.

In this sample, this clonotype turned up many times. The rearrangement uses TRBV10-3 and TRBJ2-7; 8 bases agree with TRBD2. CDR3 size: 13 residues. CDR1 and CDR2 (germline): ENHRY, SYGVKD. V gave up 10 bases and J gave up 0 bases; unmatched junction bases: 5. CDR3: CATSGGSSYEQYF. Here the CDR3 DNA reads TGTGCCACCAGCGGGGGAAGCTCCTACGAGCAGTACTTC.

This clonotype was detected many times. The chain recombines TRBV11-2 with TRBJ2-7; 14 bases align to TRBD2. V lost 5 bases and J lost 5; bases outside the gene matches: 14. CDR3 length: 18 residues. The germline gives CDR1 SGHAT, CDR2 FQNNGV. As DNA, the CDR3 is TGTGCCAGCAGCCCATGGAAGGGACTAGCGGGAGTAAGGGACGAGCAGTACTTC. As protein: CASSPWKGLAGVRDEQYF.

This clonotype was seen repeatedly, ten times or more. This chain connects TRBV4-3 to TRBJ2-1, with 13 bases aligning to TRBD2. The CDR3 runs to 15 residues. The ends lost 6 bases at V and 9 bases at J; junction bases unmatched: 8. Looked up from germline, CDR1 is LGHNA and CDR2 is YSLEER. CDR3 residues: CASSPGTSGTGEQFF. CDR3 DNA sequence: TGCGCCAGCAGTCCCGGGACTAGCGGGACGGGTGAGCAGTTCTTC.

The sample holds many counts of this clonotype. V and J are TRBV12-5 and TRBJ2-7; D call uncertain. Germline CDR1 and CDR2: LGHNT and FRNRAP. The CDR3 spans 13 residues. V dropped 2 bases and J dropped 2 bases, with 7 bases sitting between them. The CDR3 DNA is TGTGCTAGTGGTTTGTCCAGGCCCTACGAGCAGTACTTC. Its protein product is CASGLSRPYEQYF.

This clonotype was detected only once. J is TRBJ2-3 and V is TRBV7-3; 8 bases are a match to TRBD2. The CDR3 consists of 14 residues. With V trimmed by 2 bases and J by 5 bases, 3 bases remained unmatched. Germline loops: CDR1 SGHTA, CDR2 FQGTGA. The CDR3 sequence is CASSLGGRIDTQYF. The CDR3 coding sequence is TGTGCCAGCAGCTTAGGCGGGAGGATAGATACGCAGTATTTT.

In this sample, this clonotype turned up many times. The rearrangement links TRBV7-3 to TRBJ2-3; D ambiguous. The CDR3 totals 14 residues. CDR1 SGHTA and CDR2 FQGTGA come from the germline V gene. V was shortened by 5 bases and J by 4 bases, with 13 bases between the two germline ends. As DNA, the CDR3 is TGTGCCAGCAGCACCGCCGGGCAACCAGATACGCAGTATTTT. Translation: CASSTAGQPDTQYF.

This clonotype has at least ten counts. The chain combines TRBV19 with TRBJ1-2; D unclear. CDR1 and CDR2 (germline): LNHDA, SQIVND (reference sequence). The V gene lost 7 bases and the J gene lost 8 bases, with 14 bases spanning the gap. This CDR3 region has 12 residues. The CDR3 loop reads CASKERAYGYTF. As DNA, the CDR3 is TGTGCCAGTAAAGAGAGGGCTTACGGCTACACCTTC.